This TCR beta chain is from a study of T cell changes during pregnancy in multiple sclerosis. Sequenced by immunoSEQ multiplex PCR; TCRdb stores in-frame clones only, minus some. This sample carries under 70,000 clones, around 92% of them seen once, and the ten largest clones take 1% to 1.5%. V lost 3 bases, J lost 5 bases, and 7 bases stayed unmatched. The CDR3 is made up of 15 amino acids. Germline lookup yields CDR1 SEHNR and CDR2 FQNEAQ (reference sequence). This sequence originates from a female donor in good health, enrolled as a control in a pregnancy study. This rearrangement joins TRBV7-9 to TRBJ1-5; the match to TRBD1 covers 7 bases. The source material was peripheral blood, sampled after pregnancy. The CDR3 sequence is CASSLDGQDYQPQHF. The CDR3 DNA reads as TGTGCCAGCAGCTTGGATGGACAGGATTATCAGCCCCAGCATTTT.